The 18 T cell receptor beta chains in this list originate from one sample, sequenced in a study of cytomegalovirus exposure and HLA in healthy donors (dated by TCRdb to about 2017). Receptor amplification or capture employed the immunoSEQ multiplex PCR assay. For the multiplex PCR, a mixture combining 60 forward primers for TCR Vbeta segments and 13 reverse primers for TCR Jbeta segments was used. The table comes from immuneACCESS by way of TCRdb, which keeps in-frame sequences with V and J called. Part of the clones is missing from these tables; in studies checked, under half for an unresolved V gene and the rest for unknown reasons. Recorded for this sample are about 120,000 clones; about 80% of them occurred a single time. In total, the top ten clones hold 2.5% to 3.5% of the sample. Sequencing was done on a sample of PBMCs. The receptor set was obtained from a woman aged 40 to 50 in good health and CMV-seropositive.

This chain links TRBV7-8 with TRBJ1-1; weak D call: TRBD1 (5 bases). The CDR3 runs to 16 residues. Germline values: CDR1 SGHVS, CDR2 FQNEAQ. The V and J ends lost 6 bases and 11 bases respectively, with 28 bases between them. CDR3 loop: CASSSGPEQPIVGAFF. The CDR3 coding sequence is TGTGCCAGCAGTTCAGGGCCCGAACAGCCCATCGTTGGGGCTTTCTTT.

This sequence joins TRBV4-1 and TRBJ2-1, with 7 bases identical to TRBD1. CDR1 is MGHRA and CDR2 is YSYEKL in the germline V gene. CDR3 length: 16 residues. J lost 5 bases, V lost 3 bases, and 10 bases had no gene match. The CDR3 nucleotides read TGCGCCAGCAGCCACCCCGGGACAGACAAAAACAATGAGCAGTTCTTC. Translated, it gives CASSHPGTDKNNEQFF.

Here the CDR3 reads CASSQYRDSQTEAFF. CDR3 DNA sequence: TGTGCCAGTAGTCAATACCGGGACAGTCAAACTGAAGCTTTCTTT. The chain uses TRBV19 and TRBJ1-1; 7 bases are shared with TRBD1. The germline V gene encodes CDR1 LNHDA and CDR2 SQIVND (reference sequence). The trim removed 5 bases at V and 5 bases at J, leaving 11 bases unmatched. The CDR3 totals 15 residues. Together with reference TRBV19 and TRBJ1-1, the CDR3 gives the full variable domain: DGGITQSPKYLFRKEGQNVTLSCEQNLNHDAMYWYRQDPGQGLRLIYYSQIVNDFQKGDIAEGYSVSREKKESFPLTVTSAQKNPTAFYLCASSQYRDSQTEAFFGQGTRLTVV.

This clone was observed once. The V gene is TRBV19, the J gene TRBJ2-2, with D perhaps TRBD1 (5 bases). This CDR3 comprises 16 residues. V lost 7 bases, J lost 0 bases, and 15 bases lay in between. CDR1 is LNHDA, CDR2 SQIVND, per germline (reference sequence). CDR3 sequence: CASTERTGANTGELFF. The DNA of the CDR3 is TGTGCCAGTACCGAAAGAACAGGAGCGAACACCGGGGAGCTGTTTTTT.

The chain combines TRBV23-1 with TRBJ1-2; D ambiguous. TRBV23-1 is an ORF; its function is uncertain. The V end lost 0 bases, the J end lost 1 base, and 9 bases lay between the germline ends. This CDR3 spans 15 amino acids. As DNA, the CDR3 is TGCGCCAGCAGTCAATCATATACAGATAACTATGGCTACACCTTC. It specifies CASSQSYTDNYGYTF.

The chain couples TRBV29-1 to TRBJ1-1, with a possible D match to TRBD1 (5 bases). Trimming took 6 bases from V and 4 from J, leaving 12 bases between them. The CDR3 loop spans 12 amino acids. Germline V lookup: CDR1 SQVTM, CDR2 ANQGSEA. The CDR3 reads CSVGRRGTEAFF. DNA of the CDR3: TGCAGCGTCGGCCGGAGGGGCACTGAAGCTTTCTTT.

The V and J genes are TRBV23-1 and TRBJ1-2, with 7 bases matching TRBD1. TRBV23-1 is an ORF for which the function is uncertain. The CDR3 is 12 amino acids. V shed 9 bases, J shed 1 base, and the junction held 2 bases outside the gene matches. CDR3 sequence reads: CASRDSNYGYTF. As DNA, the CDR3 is TGCGCCAGTAGGGACAGTAACTATGGCTACACCTTC.

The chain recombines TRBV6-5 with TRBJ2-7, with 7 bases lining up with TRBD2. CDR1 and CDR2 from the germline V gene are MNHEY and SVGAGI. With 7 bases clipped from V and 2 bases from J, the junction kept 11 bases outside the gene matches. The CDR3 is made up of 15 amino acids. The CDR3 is CASTVGTGGTYEQYF. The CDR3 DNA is TGTGCCAGCACCGTAGGGACGGGAGGTACCTACGAGCAGTACTTC.

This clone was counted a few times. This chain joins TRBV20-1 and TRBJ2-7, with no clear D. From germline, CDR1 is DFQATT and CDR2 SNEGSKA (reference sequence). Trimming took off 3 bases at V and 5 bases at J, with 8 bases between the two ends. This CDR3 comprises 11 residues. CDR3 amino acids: CSASRGNEQYF. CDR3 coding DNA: TGCAGTGCTAGTAGAGGTAACGAGCAGTACTTC.

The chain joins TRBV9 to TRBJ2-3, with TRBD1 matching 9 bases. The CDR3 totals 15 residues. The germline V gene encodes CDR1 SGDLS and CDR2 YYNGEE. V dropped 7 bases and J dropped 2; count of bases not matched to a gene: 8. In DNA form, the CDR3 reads TGTGCCAGCGGGAGTAGGGACAGGGCCACAGATACGCAGTATTTT. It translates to CASGSRDRATDTQYF.

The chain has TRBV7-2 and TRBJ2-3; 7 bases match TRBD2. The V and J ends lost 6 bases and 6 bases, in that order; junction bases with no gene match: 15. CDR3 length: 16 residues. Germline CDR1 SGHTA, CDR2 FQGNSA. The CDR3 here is CASRASNAGASDTQYF. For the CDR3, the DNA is TGTGCCAGCAGGGCCTCTAACGCGGGAGCGAGTGATACGCAGTATTTT.

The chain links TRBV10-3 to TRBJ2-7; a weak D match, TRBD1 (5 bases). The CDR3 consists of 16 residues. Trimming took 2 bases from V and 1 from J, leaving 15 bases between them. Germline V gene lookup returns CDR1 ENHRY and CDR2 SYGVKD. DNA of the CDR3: TGTGCCATCAGTGAGCGGGTAGGAACAGGATCCTACGAGCAGTACTTC. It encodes CAISERVGTGSYEQYF.

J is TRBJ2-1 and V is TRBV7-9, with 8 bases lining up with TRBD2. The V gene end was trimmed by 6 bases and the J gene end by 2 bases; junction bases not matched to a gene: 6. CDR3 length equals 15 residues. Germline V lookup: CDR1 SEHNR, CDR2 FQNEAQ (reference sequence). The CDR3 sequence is CASRPGTRAYNEQFF. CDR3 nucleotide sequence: TGTGCCAGCAGGCCCGGGACTAGGGCCTACAATGAGCAGTTCTTC.

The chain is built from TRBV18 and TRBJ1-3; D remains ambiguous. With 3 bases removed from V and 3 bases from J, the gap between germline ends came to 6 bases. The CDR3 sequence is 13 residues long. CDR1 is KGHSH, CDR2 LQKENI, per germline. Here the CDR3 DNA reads TGTGCCAGCTCACCTAACAGTGGAAACACCATATATTTT. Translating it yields CASSPNSGNTIYF.

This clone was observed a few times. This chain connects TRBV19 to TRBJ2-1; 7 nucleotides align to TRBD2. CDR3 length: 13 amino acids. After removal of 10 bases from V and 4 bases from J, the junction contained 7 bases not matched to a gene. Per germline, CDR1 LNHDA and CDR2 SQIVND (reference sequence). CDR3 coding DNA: TGTGCCATTGGGGAGGGGCGTTACAATGAGCAGTTCTTC. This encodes CAIGEGRYNEQFF.

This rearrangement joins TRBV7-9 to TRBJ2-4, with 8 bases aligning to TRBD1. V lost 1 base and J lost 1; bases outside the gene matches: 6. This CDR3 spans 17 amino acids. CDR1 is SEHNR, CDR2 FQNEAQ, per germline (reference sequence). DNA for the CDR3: TGTGCCAGCAGCTTAGGTGCAGGGGGCTTGGCCAAAAACATTCAGTACTTC. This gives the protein CASSLGAGGLAKNIQYF.

CDR3 region: CATRLAGATDTQYF. In nucleotides, the CDR3 is TGTGCCACTAGACTAGCGGGGGCCACAGATACGCAGTATTTT. The chain links TRBV19 to TRBJ2-3; the match to TRBD2 covers 12 bases. The germline CDR1 and CDR2 sequences are LNHDA and SQIVND (reference sequence). V shed 10 bases and J 2 bases; nucleotides not matched to a gene: 4. The CDR3 runs to 14 residues.

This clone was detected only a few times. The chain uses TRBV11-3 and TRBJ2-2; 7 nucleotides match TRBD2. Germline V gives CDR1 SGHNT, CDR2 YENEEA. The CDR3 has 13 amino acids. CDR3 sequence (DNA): TGTGCTTCCGGGACTACAAACACCGGGGAGCTGTTTTTT. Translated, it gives CASGTTNTGELFF.